This T cell receptor beta chain appears in the sequencing data of a study of blood T cells in healthy people across ages (dated by TCRdb to between 2014 and 2016). Turning to the overall study: Template switching captured roughly one uniquely barcoded TCR beta cDNA molecule per two T cells in model experiments. To track age-related changes in TCR beta repertoire diversity, the study relied on deep sequencing normalized with unique cDNA molecular identifiers. The donors were split into four age groups: young (average about 15 years), middle-aged (nearly 40), aged (about 56) and long-lived (roughly 80). To avoid experimental bias, donors of different ages were distributed randomly across sequencing lanes. Using the same blood draw, the study looked at two additional independent replicas of 1 million unique cDNA reads for two donors, one aged 18 to 29 and the other aged 80 or older. The investigation overall reported the following: There was a strong correlation between observed TCR beta diversity and the percentage of naive T cells measured by flow cytometry. Because donor CMV infection status was unknown, age-related changes in expanded clonotypes were potentially confounded. As age increased, observed TCR beta diversity per million T cells dropped in a roughly linear way, and a significant reduction was already evident by age about 40. The long-lived group showed more naive CD4+ T cells, fewer expanded clones and increased TCR diversity than the aged group, suggesting age selection. Bulk unsorted PBMC profiling prevented conclusive comparison of naive and antigen-experienced compartments. Estimates of total diversity from one million sequenced T cells were regarded as lower bounds and underestimates.

The donors were around 39 Caucasian individuals from Russia, aged about 6 to 100 years, who were systemically healthy. Roughly 10 milliliters of peripheral blood were drawn from each donor into EDTA-treated Vacutainer tubes. Ficoll-Paque density-gradient centrifugation was used to isolate PBMCs, with at least 6 million obtained per sample. Trizol reagent was used to extract total RNA from PBMCs, with at least 6 micrograms per sample. For every donor, flow cytometry on a PBMC aliquot measured the percentage of naive CD45RAhigh/CD27high T cells. Reading from cysteine to phenylalanine, the CDR3 counts 17 amino acids. The only DNA kept is the CDR3, 51 bases in frame from the first base. The junction carries 16 bases between V and J, which are trimmed by 3 bases and 0 bases respectively. The germline V gene yields SGHTA for CDR1 and FQGNSA for CDR2. The library was made by 5' RACE. Sequencing relied on an Illumina HiSeq 2500. A second PCR of roughly 7 to 11 cycles was performed with a sample-barcoded 5' primer and a J-beta primer mix. A template-switch 5' adaptor carrying 12 random nucleotides introduced a unique molecular identifier onto each TCR beta cDNA molecule. Each sample yielded at least 2.5 million CDR3-containing paired-end reads. First-strand cDNA synthesis was performed from all RNA using the Mint cDNA synthesis kit, with priming by a TRBC-specific oligonucleotide. Following uracil-DNA glycosylase treatment, a first 18-cycle PCR with universal primers M1SS and BC2_uni_R was performed on all cDNA. Processing in the source paper ran as follows. Normalization of each sample was performed by random selection of 1 million high-quality reads, each carrying a distinct molecular identifier. Instead of being binned into consensus sequences, reads with shared molecular identifiers were discarded. MiTCR, set to a Q25 quality threshold and the strictest error-elimination algorithm, was used for CDR3 identification, clonotype clustering and error correction. Lower-bound total TCR beta diversity was estimated with a nonparametric unseen species model using Euler transformation. The public sequencing data were trimmed at Q25 with fastp and processed into clonotypes with MiXCR by TCRdb, which kept only in-frame beta chains. Under each unique CDR3 protein, matching rows form one entry showing the most common genes and DNA. The V and J calls here are based on TCRdb, not the publication. Within this sample are about 1.5 million distinct CDR3 sequences, with about 42% of them counted one time only. The top ten clones comprise less than 5% of the sample.

Of note for this clonotype: It lacks a known antigen. No much larger clone is present one base from it, and per-base qualities are unavailable.

The rearrangement combines TRBV7-2 with TRBJ2-3; TRBD2 is perhaps the D gene, given 6 matching bases. The clonotype originates from a woman aged 18-30 years in good health. Specimen: blood. The DNA sequence is TGTGCCAGCAGCTTGGGTTGGGCGGGGTCTAGCACAGATACGCAGTATTTT. The resulting protein is CASSLGWAGSSTDTQYF. The variable domain in full, with residues beyond the CDR3 obtained from the reference TRBV7-2 and TRBJ2-3 genes, is GAGVSQSPSNKVTEKGKDVELRCDPISGHTALYWYRQSLGQGLEFLIYFQGNSAPDKSGLPSDRFSAERTGGSVSTLTIQRTQQEDSAVYLCASSLGWAGSSTDTQYFGPGTRLTVL.